These T cell receptor beta chains were read from a single sample in a study of control samples from healthy donors and cancer patients. Data came from immunoSEQ multiplex PCR; TCRdb stores just in-frame clones and leaves some out. There are around 99,000 clones in the sample; roughly 89% occur only once, and approximately 15% lies in the top ten. Source material: blood. The source of these receptors is a woman aged 50 to 65 in good health. The CDR3 runs from the conserved cysteine through the conserved F or W. A D gene is named only where the DNA matches it firmly. Clone size is not always given. Where it is, it says once, few, many or a class for expanded clones.

d_call,v_call,clone_size,j_call,cdr3_aa,cdr3_nt
.,TRBV6-6,.,TRBJ2-5,CASSYRPQGSQETQYF,TGTGCCAGCAGTTACAGACCACAGGGTTCCCAAGAGACCCAGTACTTC
.,TRBV4-3,.,TRBJ1-1,CASSQGSTGNTEAFF,TGCGCCAGCAGCCAAGGCTCTACGGGGAACACTGAAGCTTTCTTT
TRBD2,TRBV11-2,once,TRBJ2-2,CASIRTSGRGTGELFF,TGTGCCAGCATCAGAACTAGCGGGAGAGGCACCGGGGAGCTGTTTTTT
.,TRBV19,few,TRBJ1-5,CASSMVPGQPQHF,TGTGCCAGTAGTATGGTCCCGGGACAGCCCCAGCATTTT
.,TRBV7-9,.,TRBJ1-4,CASSLGSGPNEKLFF,TGTGCCAGCAGCTTAGGTTCGGGGCCTAATGAAAAACTGTTTTTT
.,TRBV7-9,.,TRBJ1-3,CASSEGPGGIDSGNTIYF,TGTGCCAGCAGCGAGGGGCCGGGGGGCATAGACTCTGGAAACACCATATATTTT
TRBD2,TRBV18,.,TRBJ2-1,CASSPLGLAGSSYNEQFF,TGTGCCAGCTCACCACTAGGACTAGCGGGAAGCTCCTACAATGAGCAGTTCTTC
TRBD1,TRBV7-9,once,TRBJ1-1,CASSPKGQAEAFF,TGTGCCAGCAGCCCTAAGGGACAGGCTGAAGCTTTCTTT
.,TRBV21-1,.,TRBJ1-6,CASTTDPDGVHSPLHF,TGTGCCAGCACCACGGACCCGGATGGAGTTCATTCACCCCTCCACTTT
.,TRBV3-1/TRBV3-2,.,TRBJ1-1,CASTSRGKEAFF,TGTGCCAGCACTTCCCGAGGGAAGGAAGCTTTCTTT
TRBD1,TRBV9,.,TRBJ2-1,CASSVEGRGLNEQFF,TGTGCCAGCAGCGTAGAGGGCAGGGGGCTCAATGAGCAGTTCTTC
.,TRBV6-1,.,TRBJ2-6,CASSDRLSGANVLTF,TGTGCCAGCAGTGACAGGCTGAGCGGGGCCAACGTCCTGACTTTC
.,TRBV6-5,.,TRBJ1-1,CASSYVKGGGTEAFF,TGTGCCAGCAGTTACGTAAAGGGGGGGGGTACTGAAGCTTTCTTT
.,TRBV7-2,once,TRBJ2-3,CASSRNKGGAVTDTQYF,TGTGCCAGCAGCCGCAACAAGGGGGGGGCCGTCACAGATACGCAGTATTTT
.,TRBV5-8,.,TRBJ2-1,CASTVQGGNEQFF,TGTGCCAGCACGGTCCAGGGGGGCAATGAGCAGTTCTTC